This T cell receptor (beta chain) was obtained from a study of cytomegalovirus exposure and HLA in healthy donors. V was clipped by 1 base and J by 3 bases, with 16 bases between them. Germline V gives CDR1 ENHRY, CDR2 SYGVKD. There are 16 residues in the CDR3. Healthy people donating bone marrow made up the donors. This clone was observed a single time. Its target is not known. Overall study findings and caveats: What TCR beta sequences reportedly achieved was accurate prediction of HLA-A and HLA-B alleles in most subjects.

PCR involved 60 Vbeta and 13 Jbeta primers. Only in-frame clones appear in the TCRdb table, and some are missing; sequencing was by immunoSEQ multiplex PCR. Counted here are roughly 200,000 clones, around 86% occurring once; the ten biggest clones make up less than 3%. This chain joins TRBV10-3 and TRBJ2-7; tentatively, D is TRBD1 (5 bases). Sequences were obtained from PBMCs. The source of this sequence is a woman in her thirties or forties in good health and CMV-seronegative. The CDR3 here is CAISEFLLGQDYEQYF. The CDR3 DNA reads TGTGCCATCAGTGAGTTTTTGTTGGGGCAGGACTACGAGCAGTACTTC.